What follows is one T cell receptor beta chain and its context. The read is 3 residues too short to cover the CDR3 end, so that end is filled in from the germline J gene. This entry is derived from a study of Tregs in tolerant kidney transplant recipients. Mixed chimerism was transient after nonmyeloablative marrow transplants from related graft donors. Libraries were prepared by immunoSEQ multiplex PCR; TCRdb keeps only in-frame clonotypes and omits some of them. Here the sample table reports 20,000 to 30,000 clones. The CDR3 contains 14 residues. The germline CDR1 and CDR2 sequences are DFQATT and SNEGSKA (reference sequence). V gave up 0 bases and J gave up 4 bases; unmatched junction bases: 1.

The input for sequencing was CD4+ T cells from blood (PBMCs), taken 6 months after the transplant. The chain uses TRBV20-1 and TRBJ2-1, with 9 bases fitting TRBD2. The receptor was derived from a human patient who received a combined kidney and bone marrow transplant. These T cells may partly come from the graft donor. The covered CDR3 bases are TGCAGTGCTAGAGATAGCGGGGGATACAATGAG. Translating gives CSARDSGGYNE. The whole CDR3 reads CSARDSGGYNEQFF.